Sequencing of this T cell receptor (beta chain) was carried out in a study of STAT5B mutations in CD4+ large granular lymphocyte leukemia. This clone has a handful of counts. Its antigen remains unknown. Sequencing used immunoSEQ multiplex PCR; TCRdb keeps in-frame clones, though not all of them. There are about 3,900 clones in the sample; 60% to 85% occur only once, and roughly 79% lies in the top ten. The length of the CDR3 is 13 residues. CDR1 and CDR2 from the germline V gene are SGHTA and FQGNSA. V lost 3 bases and J 8 bases, leaving 11 bases between the germline ends. Whole-study findings and limits: Main leukemic clonotypes were patient-specific, but roughly 26% appeared at low frequency elsewhere. Compared with healthy controls (2/35), patient top clones favored TRBV06 (8/27).

The origin of this receptor is a man aged 55 to 70 with CD4+ T-cell large granular lymphocyte leukemia. The sample was PBMCs. J is TRBJ2-1 and V is TRBV7-2; the D gene is possibly TRBD2 (6 bases). CDR3 loop: CASSFGGVDEQFF. The CDR3 DNA sequence: TGTGCCAGCAGCTTCGGGGGAGTCGATGAGCAGTTCTTC.